Listed here are 20 T cell receptor beta chains from one sample, sequenced in a study of blood T cell repertoires in COVID-19 (dated by TCRdb to the early 2020s). Library construction relied on the immunoSEQ multiplex PCR assay. Not all clones reach the TCRdb copy of this immuneACCESS table, which keeps in-frame sequences only. Checked studies attribute under half of the gap to unresolved V genes and leave the rest unexplained. The sample table lists over 75,000 clones, around 80% of them with a count of one. About 10% of the sample goes to the ten largest clones. Sample: peripheral blood. The source of these receptors is a man between 70 and 80 years old with acute or convalescent COVID-19.

This clone was detected only a few times. This sequence joins TRBV7-9 and TRBJ1-3; TRBD1 might be the D (6 bases). Trimming removed 5 bases from V and 5 bases from J, with 16 bases in between. The CDR3 is 15 residues long. From germline, CDR1 is SEHNR and CDR2 FQNEAQ (reference sequence). CDR3 coding DNA: TGTGCCAGCAGCCTCCACCAAGGGGGTCGAAACACCATATATTTT. Translating gives CASSLHQGGRNTIYF.

The V gene is TRBV7-6, the J gene TRBJ1-1, with TRBD1 identical over 12 bases. After removal of 5 bases from V and 4 bases from J, the junction contained 5 bases not matched to a gene. The CDR3 consists of 15 residues. Per germline, CDR1 SGHVS and CDR2 FNYEAQ. The CDR3 DNA is TGTGCCAGCAGCCCGGGACAGGGGGCTTCCACTGAAGCTTTCTTT. Translated: CASSPGQGASTEAFF.

The CDR3 coding sequence is TGTGCCAGCAGCCTGACAGGGGACCGTTATGGCTACACCTTC. This translates into CASSLTGDRYGYTF. This chain joins TRBV11-1 and TRBJ1-2, with TRBD1 identical over 8 bases. The CDR3 extends over 14 amino acids. The ends lost 5 bases at V and 5 bases at J; junction bases unmatched: 7. Germline lookup yields CDR1 SGHAT and CDR2 FQDESV (reference sequence).

In nucleotides, the CDR3 is TGTGCCAGCAGTCATAGCGGAAACCAAGAGACCCAGTACTTC. This translates into CASSHSGNQETQYF. The V and J genes are TRBV6-6 and TRBJ2-5; tentatively, D is TRBD2 (6 bases). The CDR3 totals 14 residues. The V gene's germline CDR1 is MNHNY and CDR2 SVGAGI (reference sequence). The germline V and J ends were trimmed by 5 bases and 0 bases, with 10 bases remaining between them.

This clone is a singleton in its sample. V usage is TRBV18 and J usage is TRBJ2-3, with 9 bases identical to TRBD1. V dropped 5 bases and J dropped 0; count of bases not matched to a gene: 3. From germline, CDR1 is KGHSH and CDR2 LQKENI. The CDR3 consists of 15 residues. DNA of the CDR3: TGTGCCAGCTCATCGGGACAGGGAAGCACAGATACGCAGTATTTT. Amino acids: CASSSGQGSTDTQYF.

The chain links TRBV21-1 to TRBJ1-2. TRBV21-1 is labeled a pseudogene. The CDR3 extends over 14 amino acids. The CDR3 sequence: CASGNRLSNYGYTF. The DNA of the CDR3 is TGTGCCAGCGGCAACCGACTTTCCAACTATGGCTACACCTTC.

The chain combines TRBV19 with TRBJ1-3; a possible D gene is TRBD1 (5 bases). Looked up from germline, CDR1 is LNHDA and CDR2 is SQIVND (reference sequence). The CDR3 sequence is 14 residues long. Trimming took off 7 bases at V and 2 bases at J, with 12 bases between the two ends. CDR3: CASIESRAGNTIYF. The CDR3, as DNA: TGTGCCAGTATCGAGTCCAGGGCTGGAAACACCATATATTTT.

This chain uses TRBV6-1 with TRBJ2-1, with 7 bases fitting TRBD1. The germline gives CDR1 MNHNS, CDR2 SASEGT. The CDR3 loop spans 15 amino acids. V shed 0 bases, J shed 8 bases, and the junction held 7 bases outside the gene matches. The CDR3, as DNA: TGTGCCAGCAGTGAAGCATTTGGACAGGTCTATGAGCAGTTCTTC. Its translation is CASSEAFGQVYEQFF.

The J gene is TRBJ1-1, the V gene TRBV27; 7 bases agree with TRBD1. J lost 5 bases, V lost 8 bases, and 8 bases had no gene match. The CDR3 loop spans 13 amino acids. The V gene's germline CDR1 is MNHEY and CDR2 SMNVEV (reference sequence). The CDR3 nucleotides are TGTGCCAGCGGGGAACAGGGGAGGACTGAAGCTTTCTTT. This translates into CASGEQGRTEAFF.

This clone has just a few counts. The chain couples TRBV20-1 to TRBJ1-5, with D possibly matching TRBD1 (5 bases). This CDR3 is built from 13 residues. Germline V gene lookup returns CDR1 DFQATT and CDR2 SNEGSKA (reference sequence). With 3 bases removed from V and 4 bases from J, the gap between germline ends came to 10 bases. CDR3 DNA: TGCAGTGCTAGTACGACAGCTAATCAGCCCCAGCATTTT. Translation: CSASTTANQPQHF.

The chain is built from TRBV6-1 and TRBJ2-5; 8 nucleotides match TRBD1. CDR1 MNHNS and CDR2 SASEGT come from the germline V gene. V lost 2 bases to trimming and J lost 5 bases; unmatched junction nucleotides: 7. The CDR3 spans 15 residues. CDR3 residues: CASSEQGASSETQYF. The CDR3 DNA reads as TGTGCCAGCAGTGAACAGGGGGCTTCTTCTGAGACCCAGTACTTC.

The chain couples TRBV5-4 to TRBJ2-5; weak D call: TRBD2 (6 bases). Per germline, CDR1 SGHNT and CDR2 YYREEE (reference sequence). Trimming removed 4 bases from V and 5 bases from J, with 12 bases in between. The CDR3 has 13 amino acids. The CDR3 sequence: CASSPQGGETQYF. The CDR3 DNA follows: TGTGCCAGCAGCCCCCAGGGAGGCGAGACCCAGTACTTC.

The chain carries TRBV7-8 and TRBJ2-1; 8 nucleotides align to TRBD2. Unmatched junction bases numbered 12, after V lost 1 base and J lost 4 bases. CDR1 SGHVS and CDR2 FQNEAQ come from the germline V gene. The CDR3 sequence is 18 residues long. The CDR3 loop is CASSLDSAGGRVYNEQFF. The DNA of the CDR3 is TGTGCCAGCAGCTTAGATTCTGCGGGGGGTCGTGTATACAATGAGCAGTTCTTC.

This chain uses TRBV27 with TRBJ2-3, with D tentatively TRBD1 (5 bases). The CDR3 consists of 14 residues. CDR1 and CDR2 (germline): MNHEY, SMNVEV (reference sequence). V gave up 4 bases and J gave up 1 base, with 9 bases separating them. CDR3 residues: CASSSTTGTDTQYF. In nucleotides, the CDR3 is TGTGCCAGCAGTTCTACGACAGGCACAGATACGCAGTATTTT.

The chain carries TRBV7-2 and TRBJ1-1; TRBD1 agrees at 7 bases. This CDR3 is 14 amino acids long. CDR1 is SGHTA, CDR2 FQGNSA, per germline. V shed 4 bases and J 0 bases; nucleotides not matched to a gene: 2. The CDR3: CASSSGQMNTEAFF. The DNA for the CDR3 is TGTGCCAGCAGCTCGGGACAGATGAACACTGAAGCTTTCTTT.

The V gene is TRBV24-1, the J gene TRBJ2-3; 12 bases are a match to TRBD2. The J segment lost 6 bases and the V segment lost 6 bases, leaving 12 bases of the junction unmatched. Germline assignment: CDR1 KGHDR and CDR2 SFDVKD. CDR3 length: 17 amino acids. CDR3: CATSSIGLAGRLDTQYF. The DNA for the CDR3 is TGTGCCACCAGTTCGATCGGACTAGCGGGACGGCTCGATACGCAGTATTTT.

The V call is TRBV19, the J call TRBJ2-1; D remains unclear. V was cut by 2 bases and J by 10 bases, with 15 bases left in between. The CDR3 consists of 14 residues. From germline, CDR1 is LNHDA and CDR2 SQIVND (reference sequence). CDR3 coding DNA: TGTGCCAGTAGTATAACTTTGGTTGCCGAGGAGCAGTTCTTC. Translation gives CASSITLVAEEQFF. The full variable domain, with the rest looked up from reference TRBV19 and TRBJ2-1, is DGGITQSPKYLFRKEGQNVTLSCEQNLNHDAMYWYRQDPGQGLRLIYYSQIVNDFQKGDIAEGYSVSREKKESFPLTVTSAQKNPTAFYLCASSITLVAEEQFFGPGTRLTVL.

The CDR3 DNA reads as TGTGCCAGCAGTTCAGGGGCTGGGGAAGAGACCCAGTACTTC. Amino acids: CASSSGAGEETQYF. The rearrangement uses TRBV28 and TRBJ2-5; D might be TRBD1 (6 bases). The V and J ends lost 4 bases and 3 bases respectively, with 12 bases between them. This CDR3 has 14 amino acids. CDR1 is MDHEN and CDR2 is SYDVKM in the germline V gene.

This clone was counted between two and nine times. The rearrangement uses TRBV18 and TRBJ1-1; tentative D call: TRBD1 (6 bases). The V end lost 6 bases, the J end lost 0 bases, and 8 bases lay between the germline ends. This CDR3 spans 13 amino acids. Germline V CDR1 and CDR2: KGHSH, LQKENI. The CDR3 DNA is TGTGCCAGCTCCCGACAGGTGAACACTGAAGCTTTCTTT. Amino acids: CASSRQVNTEAFF.

This clone was counted only a few times. V usage is TRBV9 and J usage is TRBJ1-6; the D gene is possibly TRBD1 (5 bases). Between the trimmed V and J ends, which lost 0 bases and 0 bases, there was a span of 10 bases. The CDR3 sequence is 17 residues long. The V gene's germline CDR1 is SGDLS and CDR2 YYNGEE. CDR3 DNA: TGTGCCAGCAGCGTAGGGGGCGGGAGCTCCTATAATTCACCCCTCCACTTT. This translates into CASSVGGGSSYNSPLHF.